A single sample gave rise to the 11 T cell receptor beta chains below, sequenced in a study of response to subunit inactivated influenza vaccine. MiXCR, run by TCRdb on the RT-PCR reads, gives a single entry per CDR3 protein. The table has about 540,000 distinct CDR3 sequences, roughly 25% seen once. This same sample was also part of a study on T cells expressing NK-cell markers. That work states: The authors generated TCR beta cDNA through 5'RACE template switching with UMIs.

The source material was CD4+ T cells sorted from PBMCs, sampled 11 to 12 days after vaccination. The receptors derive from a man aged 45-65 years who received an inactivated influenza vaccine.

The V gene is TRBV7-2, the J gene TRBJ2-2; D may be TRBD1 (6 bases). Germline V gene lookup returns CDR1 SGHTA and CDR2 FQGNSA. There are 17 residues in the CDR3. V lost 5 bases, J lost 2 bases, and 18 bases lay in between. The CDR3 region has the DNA TGTGCCAGCAGCACAGGACAGTCAGGCCTTAACACCGGGGAGCTGTTTTTT. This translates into CASSTGQSGLNTGELFF. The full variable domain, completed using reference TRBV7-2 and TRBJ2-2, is GAGVSQSPSNKVTEKGKDVELRCDPISGHTALYWYRQSLGQGLEFLIYFQGNSAPDKSGLPSDRFSAERTGGSVSTLTIQRTQQEDSAVYLCASSTGQSGLNTGELFFGEGSRLTVL.

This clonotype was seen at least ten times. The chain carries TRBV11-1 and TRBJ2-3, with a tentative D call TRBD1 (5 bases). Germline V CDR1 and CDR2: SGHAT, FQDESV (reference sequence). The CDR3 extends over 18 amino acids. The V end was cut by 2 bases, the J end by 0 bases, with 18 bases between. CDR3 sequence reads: CASSLPPPRQISTDTQYF. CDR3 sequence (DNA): TGTGCCAGCAGCTTACCTCCACCTCGACAGATTAGCACAGATACGCAGTATTTT.

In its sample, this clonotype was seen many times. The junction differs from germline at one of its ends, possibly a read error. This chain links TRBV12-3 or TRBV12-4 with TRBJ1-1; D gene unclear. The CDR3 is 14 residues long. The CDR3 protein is CASSFAGRNTEAFF. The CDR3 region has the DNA TGCGCCAGCAGCTTTGCCGGTAGGAACACTGAAGCTTTCTTT.

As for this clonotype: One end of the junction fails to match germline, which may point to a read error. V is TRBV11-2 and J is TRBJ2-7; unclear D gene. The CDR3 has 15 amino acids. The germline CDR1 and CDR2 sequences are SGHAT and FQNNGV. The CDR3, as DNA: TGTGCCAGCAGCTTGGCAGCAGTAGGCCCCTACGAGCAGCACTTC. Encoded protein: CASSLAAVGPYEQHF. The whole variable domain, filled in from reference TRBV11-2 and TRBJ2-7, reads EAGVAQSPRYKIIEKRQSVAFWCNPISGHATLYWYQQILGQGPKLLIQFQNNGVVDDSQLPKDRFSAERLKGVDSTLKIQPAKLEDSAVYLCASSLAAVGPYEQHFGPGTRLTVT.

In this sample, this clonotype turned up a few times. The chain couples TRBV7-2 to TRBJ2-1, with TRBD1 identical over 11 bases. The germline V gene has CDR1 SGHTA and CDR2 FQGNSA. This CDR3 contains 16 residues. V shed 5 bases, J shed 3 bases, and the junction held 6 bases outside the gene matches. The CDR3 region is CASSLSDRGLYNEQFF. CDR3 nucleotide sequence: TGTGCCAGCAGCCTATCGGACAGGGGGCTCTACAATGAGCAGTTCTTC.

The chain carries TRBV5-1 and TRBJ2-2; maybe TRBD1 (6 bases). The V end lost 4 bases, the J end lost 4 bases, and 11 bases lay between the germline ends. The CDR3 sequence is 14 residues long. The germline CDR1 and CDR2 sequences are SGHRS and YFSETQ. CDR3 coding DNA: TGCGCCAGCAGCCCCACAGGGTTCACCGGGGAGCTGTTTTTT. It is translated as CASSPTGFTGELFF.

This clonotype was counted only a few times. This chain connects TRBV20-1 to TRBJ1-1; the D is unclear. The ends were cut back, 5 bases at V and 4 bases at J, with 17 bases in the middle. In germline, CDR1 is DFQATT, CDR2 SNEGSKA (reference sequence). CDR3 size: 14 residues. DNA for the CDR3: TGCAGTGCTCGCGGGCCCTTGCAGTCCACTGAAGCTTTCTTT. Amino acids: CSARGPLQSTEAFF.

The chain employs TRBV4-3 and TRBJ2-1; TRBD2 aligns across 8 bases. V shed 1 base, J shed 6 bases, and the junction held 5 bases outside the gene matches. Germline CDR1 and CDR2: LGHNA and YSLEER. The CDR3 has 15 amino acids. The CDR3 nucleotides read TGCGCCAGCAGCCAAGCTGGACTAGCCGTCAATGAGCAGTTCTTC. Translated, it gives CASSQAGLAVNEQFF.

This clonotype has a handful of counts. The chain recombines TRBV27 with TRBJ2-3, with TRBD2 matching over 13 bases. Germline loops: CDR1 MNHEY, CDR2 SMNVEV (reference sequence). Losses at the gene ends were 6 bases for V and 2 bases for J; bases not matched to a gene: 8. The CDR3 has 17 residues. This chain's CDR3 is CASRDLTSGRVTDTQYF. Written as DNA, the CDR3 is TGTGCCAGCAGAGACCTTACTAGCGGGAGGGTCACAGATACGCAGTATTTT.

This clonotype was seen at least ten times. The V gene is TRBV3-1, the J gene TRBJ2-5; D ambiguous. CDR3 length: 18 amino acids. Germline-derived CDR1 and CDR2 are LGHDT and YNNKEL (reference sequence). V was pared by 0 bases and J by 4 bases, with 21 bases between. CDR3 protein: CASSQDSLLGPNRETQYF. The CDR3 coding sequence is TGTGCCAGCAGCCAAGATAGTCTACTGGGCCCGAACAGAGAGACCCAGTACTTC.

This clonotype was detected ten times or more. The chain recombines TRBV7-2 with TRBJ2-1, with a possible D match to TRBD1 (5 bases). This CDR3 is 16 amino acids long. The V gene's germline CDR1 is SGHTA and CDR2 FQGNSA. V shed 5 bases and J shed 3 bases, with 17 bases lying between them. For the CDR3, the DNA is TGTGCCAGCAGCCCTTTCCGACAGATCAACTACAATGAGCAGTTCTTC. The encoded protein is CASSPFRQINYNEQFF. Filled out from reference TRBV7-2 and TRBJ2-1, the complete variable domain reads GAGVSQSPSNKVTEKGKDVELRCDPISGHTALYWYRQSLGQGLEFLIYFQGNSAPDKSGLPSDRFSAERTGGSVSTLTIQRTQQEDSAVYLCASSPFRQINYNEQFFGPGTRLTVL.